Listed below are T cell receptor beta chains from one sample, sequenced in a study of cytomegalovirus exposure and HLA in healthy donors. Assay: immunoSEQ multiplex PCR; the TCRdb copy retains only in-frame clones and omits some. The sample holds roughly 99,000 clones; around 73% are singletons and the top ten take 7.8%. The sample taken for sequencing was PBMCs. All receptors derive from a man aged 25 to 45 in good health and CMV-seronegative. Both conserved end residues are part of each CDR3. Fields, in order: clone size, J gene, D gene, CDR3 length, V gene, CDR3 protein, CDR3 DNA. D genes are given only for firm matches. Clone size is stated in some rows and not others, as once, few, many or a class when expanded.

. TRBJ1-2 TRBD1 15 TRBV11-3 CASSESGDRVRGYTF TGTGCCAGCTCTGAATCCGGGGACAGGGTAAGAGGCTACACCTTC
. TRBJ2-1 . 14 TRBV11-3 CASSLGQGYNEQFF TGTGCCAGCAGCTTAGGGCAGGGATACAATGAGCAGTTCTTC
once TRBJ2-5 TRBD2 15 TRBV15 CATSPRSAGGETQYF TGTGCCACCAGCCCCCGTTCGGCGGGGGGGGAGACCCAGTACTTC
. TRBJ2-1 . 14 TRBV5-4 CASSETGLGNEQFF TGTGCCAGCAGCGAGACAGGTCTGGGGAATGAGCAGTTCTTC
. TRBJ2-7 . 13 TRBV14 CASSQGAGREQYF TGTGCCAGCAGCCAAGGGGCGGGCCGCGAGCAGTACTTC
few TRBJ2-3 . 13 TRBV28 CASNPRGADTQYF TGTGCCAGCAACCCCCGGGGGGCGGATACGCAGTATTTT
. TRBJ2-7 . 13 TRBV6-5 CASRKNRVHEQYF TGTGCCAGCAGGAAAAACAGGGTCCACGAGCAGTACTTC
few TRBJ1-2 . 15 TRBV6-5 CASSYGGGENYGYTF TGTGCCAGCAGTTACGGGGGAGGGGAAAACTATGGCTACACCTTC
. TRBJ1-1 . 13 TRBV6-5 CASSIGLNTEAFF TGTGCCAGCAGTATTGGCTTGAACACTGAAGCTTTCTTT
. TRBJ2-7 . 16 TRBV4-2 CASSQEGAGGSYEQYF TGTGCCAGCAGCCAGGAGGGGGCAGGGGGCTCCTACGAGCAGTACTTC
. TRBJ2-7 TRBD2 16 TRBV10-2 CASSEWGSGRNYEQYF TGCGCCAGCAGTGAGTGGGGTAGCGGGAGGAACTACGAGCAGTACTTC
once TRBJ1-5 . 12 TRBV28 CASRRQMRPQHF TGTGCCAGCAGAAGACAGATGAGGCCCCAGCATTTT
. TRBJ2-5 . 14 TRBV18 CASSRSGADETQYF TGTGCCAGCTCACGTTCAGGGGCGGATGAGACCCAGTACTTC
. TRBJ1-4 . 14 TRBV6-5 CASSYVLGGEKLFF TGTGCCAGCAGTTACGTCCTGGGAGGAGAAAAACTGTTTTTT
. TRBJ2-7 . 15 TRBV6-1 CASSSGLLAPYEQYF TGTGCCAGCAGCTCTGGACTGCTGGCCCCTTACGAGCAGTACTTC
. TRBJ1-6 TRBD1 17 TRBV18 CASSYGVGTGGVSPLHF TGTGCCAGCTCTTACGGGGTCGGGACAGGGGGTGTTTCACCCCTCCACTTT
. TRBJ2-5 . 15 TRBV5-1 CASTLGRGSPETQYF TGCGCCAGCACCCTAGGCAGGGGAAGTCCAGAGACCCAGTACTTC
once TRBJ1-1 . 14 TRBV18 CASSAGTSHREAFF TGTGCCAGCTCAGCGGGGACCAGCCACCGGGAAGCTTTCTTT
. TRBJ2-3 TRBD2 16 TRBV2 CASSARLAGSTDTQYF TGTGCCAGCAGTGCCCGACTAGCGGGGAGCACAGATACGCAGTATTTT
. TRBJ1-3 TRBD1 15 TRBV6-5 CASSSTGGVGNTIYF TGTGCCAGCAGTTCTACAGGGGGCGTTGGAAACACCATATATTTT
. TRBJ2-3 TRBD1 16 TRBV27 CASSLFDRASTDTQYF TGTGCCAGCAGTTTATTCGACAGGGCTAGCACAGATACGCAGTATTTT
few TRBJ1-5 . 15 TRBV2 CASRPLGGGNQPQHF TGTGCCAGCAGGCCATTAGGAGGGGGCAATCAGCCCCAGCATTTT
few TRBJ1-1 . 15 TRBV19 CASSIRGDLNTEAFF TGTGCCAGTAGTATTCGGGGGGACTTGAACACTGAAGCTTTCTTT
few TRBJ2-5 TRBD1 14 TRBV11-3 CASSLGTEQETQYF TGTGCCAGCAGCCTCGGGACAGAACAAGAGACCCAGTACTTC
. TRBJ2-1 TRBD1 18 TRBV5-1 CASSFLQTGQGVVNEQFF TGCGCCAGCAGCTTTCTACAAACTGGACAGGGTGTGGTCAATGAGCAGTTCTTC
. TRBJ2-2 . 15 TRBV7-2 CASSLVSGLTGELFF TGTGCCAGCAGCTTAGTGTCAGGGTTGACCGGGGAGCTGTTTTTT
. TRBJ1-2 TRBD1 15 TRBV28 CASSPLTGGAYGYTF TGTGCCAGCAGTCCCCTGACAGGGGGGGCCTATGGCTACACCTTC
. TRBJ1-2 TRBD1 15 TRBV7-9 CASSARTGENYGYTF TGTGCCAGCAGCGCCCGGACAGGGGAGAACTATGGCTACACCTTC
few TRBJ2-7 . 13 TRBV7-9 CSSSSTIRYEQYF TGTTCCAGCAGCTCCACTATCCGCTACGAGCAGTACTTC
. TRBJ1-2 TRBD1 13 TRBV27 CASSQQGACGYTF TGTGCCAGCAGTCAACAGGGGGCTTGTGGCTACACCTTC
. TRBJ2-7 . 14 TRBV27 CASSLQGNLYEQYF TGTGCCAGCAGTTTACAGGGAAATCTCTACGAGCAGTACTTC
. TRBJ1-1 . 14 TRBV28 CASSLAQGGAEAFF TGTGCCAGCAGTTTAGCTCAGGGCGGCGCTGAAGCTTTCTTT
. TRBJ1-5 TRBD1 13 TRBV29-1 CSVEQGAGQPQHF TGCAGCGTTGAACAGGGGGCGGGACAGCCCCAGCATTTT
. TRBJ1-5 TRBD1 15 TRBV9 CASSVAGTGVQPQHF TGTGCCAGCAGCGTAGCAGGGACAGGGGTTCAGCCCCAGCATTTT
. TRBJ2-7 TRBD2 13 TRBV5-1 CASSLTSVYEQYF TGCGCCAGCAGCTTAACTAGCGTATACGAGCAGTACTTC
. TRBJ2-3 . 14 TRBV9 CASSPWGGTDTQYF TGTGCCAGCAGCCCGTGGGGGGGCACAGATACGCAGTATTTT
. TRBJ1-2 TRBD1 15 TRBV6-1 CASSEAGGGGYGYTF TGTGCCAGCAGTGAAGCCGGAGGGGGCGGCTATGGCTACACCTTC